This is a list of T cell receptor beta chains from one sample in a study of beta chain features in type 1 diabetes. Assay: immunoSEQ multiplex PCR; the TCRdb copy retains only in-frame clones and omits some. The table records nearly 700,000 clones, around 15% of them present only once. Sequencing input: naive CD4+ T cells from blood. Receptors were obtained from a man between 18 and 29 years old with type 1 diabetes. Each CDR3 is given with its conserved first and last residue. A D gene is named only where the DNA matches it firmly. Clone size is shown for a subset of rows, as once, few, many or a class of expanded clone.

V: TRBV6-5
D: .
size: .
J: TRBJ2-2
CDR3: CASSYSISRVSGELFF
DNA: TGTGCCAGCAGTTACTCGATATCGAGGGTATCAGGGGAGCTGTTTTTT

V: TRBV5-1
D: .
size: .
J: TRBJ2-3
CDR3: CASSQVQGTADTQYF
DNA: TGCGCCAGCAGTCAGGTTCAAGGGACGGCAGATACGCAGTATTTT

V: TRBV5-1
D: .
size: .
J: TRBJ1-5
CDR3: CASSLFGHENQPQHF
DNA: TGCGCCAGCAGCTTGTTCGGGCATGAGAATCAGCCCCAGCATTTT

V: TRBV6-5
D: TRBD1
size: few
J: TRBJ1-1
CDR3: CASSYRQGQTEAFF
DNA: TGTGCCAGCAGTTACCGACAGGGGCAAACTGAAGCTTTCTTT

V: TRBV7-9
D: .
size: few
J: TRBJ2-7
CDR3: CASSLFGRGPSYEQYF
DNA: TGTGCCAGCAGCTTGTTTGGGCGGGGGCCCTCCTACGAGCAGTACTTC

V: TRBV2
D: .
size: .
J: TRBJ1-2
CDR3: CASSEWVNGYTF
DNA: TGTGCCAGCAGTGAATGGGTGAATGGCTACACCTTC

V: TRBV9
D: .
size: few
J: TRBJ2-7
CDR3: CASSVSGEQYF
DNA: TGTGCCAGCAGCGTCTCTGGGGAGCAGTACTTC

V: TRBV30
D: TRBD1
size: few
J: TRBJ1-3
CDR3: CACGQGAENTIYF
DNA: TGTGCCTGCGGACAGGGGGCCGAGAACACCATATATTTT

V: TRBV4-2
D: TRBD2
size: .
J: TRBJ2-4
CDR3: CASTHSGGDLVNIQYF
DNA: TGTGCCAGCACCCATAGCGGGGGGGATCTTGTAAACATTCAGTACTTC

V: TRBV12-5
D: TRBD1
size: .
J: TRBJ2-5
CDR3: CASARDRVETQYF
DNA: TGTGCTAGTGCCAGGGACAGGGTGGAGACCCAGTACTTC

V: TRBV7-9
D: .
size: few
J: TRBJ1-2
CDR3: CASTIGGVPHYGYTF
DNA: TGTGCCAGCACCATAGGAGGGGTTCCCCACTATGGCTACACCTTC

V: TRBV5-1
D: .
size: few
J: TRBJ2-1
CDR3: CASSLVGQGLDEQFF
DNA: TGCGCCAGCAGCTTGGTTGGGCAGGGGCTGGATGAGCAGTTCTTC

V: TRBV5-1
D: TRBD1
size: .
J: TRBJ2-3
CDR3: CASSPRQGPGDTQYF
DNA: TGCGCCAGCAGCCCCAGACAGGGGCCAGGAGATACGCAGTATTTT

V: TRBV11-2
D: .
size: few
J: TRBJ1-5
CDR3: CASSLGRNQPQHF
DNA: TGTGCCAGCAGCTTAGGCAGGAATCAGCCCCAGCATTTT

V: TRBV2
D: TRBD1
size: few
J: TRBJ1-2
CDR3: CASSPDRDYGYTF
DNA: TGTGCCAGCAGCCCGGACAGGGACTATGGCTACACCTTC

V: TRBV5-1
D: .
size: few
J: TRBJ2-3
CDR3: CASSLVPPLSTDTQYF
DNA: TGCGCCAGCAGCTTGGTTCCACCTCTTAGCACAGATACGCAGTATTTT